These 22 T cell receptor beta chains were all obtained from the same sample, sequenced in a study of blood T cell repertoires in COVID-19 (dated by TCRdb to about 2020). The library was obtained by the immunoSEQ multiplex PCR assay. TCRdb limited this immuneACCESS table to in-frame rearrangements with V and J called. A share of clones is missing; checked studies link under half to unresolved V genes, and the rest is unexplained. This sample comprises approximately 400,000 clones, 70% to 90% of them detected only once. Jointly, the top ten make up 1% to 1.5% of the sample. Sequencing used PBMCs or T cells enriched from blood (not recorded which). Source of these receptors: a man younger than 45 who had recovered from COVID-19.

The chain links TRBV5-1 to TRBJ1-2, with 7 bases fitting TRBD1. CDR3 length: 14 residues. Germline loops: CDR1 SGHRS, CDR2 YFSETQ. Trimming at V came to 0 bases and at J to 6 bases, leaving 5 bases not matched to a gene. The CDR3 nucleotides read TGCGCCAGCAGCTTGGCCATAGGGGGCAATGGCTACACCTTC. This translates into CASSLAIGGNGYTF.

The CDR3 here is CASSQVWTGPGNTIYF. CDR3 in DNA: TGTGCCAGCAGCCAGGTTTGGACAGGGCCGGGAAACACCATATATTTT. This chain uses TRBV3-1 (or the pseudogene TRBV3-2) with TRBJ1-3, with 8 positions matching TRBD1. Losses at the gene ends were 3 bases for V and 4 bases for J; bases not matched to a gene: 8. In germline, CDR1 is LGHDT, CDR2 YNNKEL (reference sequence). This CDR3 comprises 16 residues.

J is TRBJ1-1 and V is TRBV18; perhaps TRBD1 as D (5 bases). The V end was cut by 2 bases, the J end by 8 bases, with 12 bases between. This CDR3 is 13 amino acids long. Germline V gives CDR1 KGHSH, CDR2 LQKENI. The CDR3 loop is CASSPSATGEAFF. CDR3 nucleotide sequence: TGTGCCAGCTCACCATCGGCCACAGGCGAAGCTTTCTTT.

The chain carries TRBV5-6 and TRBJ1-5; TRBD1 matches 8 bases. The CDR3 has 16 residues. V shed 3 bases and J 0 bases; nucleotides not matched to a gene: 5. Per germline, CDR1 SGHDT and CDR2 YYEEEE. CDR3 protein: CASSSGQGLSNQPQHF. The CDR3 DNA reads TGTGCCAGCAGCTCCGGACAGGGTCTTAGCAATCAGCCCCAGCATTTT.

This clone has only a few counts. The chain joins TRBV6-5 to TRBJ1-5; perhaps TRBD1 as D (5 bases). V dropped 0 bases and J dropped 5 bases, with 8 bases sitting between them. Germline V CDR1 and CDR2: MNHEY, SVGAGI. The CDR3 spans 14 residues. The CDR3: CASSYSQADQPQHF. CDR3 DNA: TGTGCCAGCAGTTACTCACAGGCTGATCAGCCCCAGCATTTT.

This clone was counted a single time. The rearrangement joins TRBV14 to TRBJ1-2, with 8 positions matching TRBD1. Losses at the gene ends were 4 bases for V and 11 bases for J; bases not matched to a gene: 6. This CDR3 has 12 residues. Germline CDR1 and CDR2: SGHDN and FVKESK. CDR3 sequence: CASSRDRTGYTF. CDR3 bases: TGTGCCAGCAGCCGAGATCGGACAGGGTACACCTTC.

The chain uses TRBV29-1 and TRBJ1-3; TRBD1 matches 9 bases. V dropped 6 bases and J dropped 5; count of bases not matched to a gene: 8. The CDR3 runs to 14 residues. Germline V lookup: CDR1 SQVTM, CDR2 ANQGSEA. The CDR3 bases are TGCAGCGTCTGGGACAGGGCAGTAAGAAACACCATATATTTT. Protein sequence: CSVWDRAVRNTIYF. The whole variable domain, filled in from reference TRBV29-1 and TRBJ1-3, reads SAVISQKPSRDICQRGTSLTIQCQVDSQVTMMFWYRQQPGQSLTLIATANQGSEATYESGFVIDKFPISRPNLTFSTLTVSNMSPEDSSIYLCSVWDRAVRNTIYFGEGSWLTVV.

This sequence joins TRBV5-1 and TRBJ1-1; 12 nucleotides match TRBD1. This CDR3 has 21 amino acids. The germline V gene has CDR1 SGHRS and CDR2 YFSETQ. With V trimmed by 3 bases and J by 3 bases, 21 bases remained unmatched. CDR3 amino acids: CASSSKGYRDRGRVLDTEAFF. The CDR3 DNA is TGCGCCAGCAGCTCGAAAGGATACCGGGACAGGGGGCGGGTATTGGACACTGAAGCTTTCTTT.

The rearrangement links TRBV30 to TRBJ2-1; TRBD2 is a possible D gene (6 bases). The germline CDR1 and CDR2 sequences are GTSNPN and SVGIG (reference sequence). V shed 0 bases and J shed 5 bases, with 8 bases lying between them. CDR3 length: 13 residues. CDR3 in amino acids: CAWSVGGNNEQFF. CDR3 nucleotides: TGTGCCTGGAGTGTGGGAGGCAACAATGAGCAGTTCTTC.

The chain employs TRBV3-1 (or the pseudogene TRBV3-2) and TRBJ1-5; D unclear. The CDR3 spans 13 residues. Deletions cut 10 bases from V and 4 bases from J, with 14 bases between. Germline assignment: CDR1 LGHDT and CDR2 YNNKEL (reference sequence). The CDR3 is CANPIRVNQPQHF. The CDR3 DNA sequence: TGTGCCAACCCGATACGGGTTAATCAGCCCCAGCATTTT.

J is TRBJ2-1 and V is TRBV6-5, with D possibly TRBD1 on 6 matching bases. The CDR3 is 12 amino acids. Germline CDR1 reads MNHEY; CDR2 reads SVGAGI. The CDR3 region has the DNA TGTAGCGTAGGGGGATCCTACAATGAGCAGTTCTTC. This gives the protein CSVGGSYNEQFF.

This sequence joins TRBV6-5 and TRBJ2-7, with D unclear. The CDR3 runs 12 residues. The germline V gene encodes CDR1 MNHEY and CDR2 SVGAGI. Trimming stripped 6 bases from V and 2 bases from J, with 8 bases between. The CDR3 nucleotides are TGTGCCAGCAGCTCGGTCACCTACGAGCAGTACTTC. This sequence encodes CASSSVTYEQYF.

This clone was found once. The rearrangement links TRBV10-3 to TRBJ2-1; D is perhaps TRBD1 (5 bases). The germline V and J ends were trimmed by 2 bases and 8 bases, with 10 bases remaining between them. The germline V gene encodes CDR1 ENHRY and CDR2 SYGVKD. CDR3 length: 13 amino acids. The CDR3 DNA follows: TGTGCCATCAGTGAGGGACAAAAGGATGAGCAGTTCTTC. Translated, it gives CAISEGQKDEQFF.

The CDR3 nucleotides read TGTGCCAGCAGGCGACAGGGGTCGGGAAACACCATATATTTT. This translates into CASRRQGSGNTIYF. The chain is built from TRBV7-9 and TRBJ1-3; TRBD1 matches 8 bases. Trimming at V came to 6 bases and at J to 4 bases, leaving 5 bases not matched to a gene. The germline V gene has CDR1 SEHNR and CDR2 FQNEAQ (reference sequence). The CDR3 is made up of 14 amino acids. Based on the CDR3 plus reference TRBV7-9 and TRBJ1-3, the full variable domain is DTGVSQNPRHKITKRGQNVTFRCDPISEHNRLYWYRQTLGQGPEFLTYFQNEAQLEKSRLLSDRFSAERPKGSFSTLEIQRTEQGDSAMYLCASRRQGSGNTIYFGEGSWLTVV.

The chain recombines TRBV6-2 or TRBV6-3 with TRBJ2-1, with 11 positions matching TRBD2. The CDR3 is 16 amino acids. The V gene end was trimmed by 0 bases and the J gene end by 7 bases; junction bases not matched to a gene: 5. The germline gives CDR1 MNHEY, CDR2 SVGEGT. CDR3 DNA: TGTGCCAGCAGTTACTCTACTCTAGCGGGGGGTAATGAGCAGTTCTTC. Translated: CASSYSTLAGGNEQFF.

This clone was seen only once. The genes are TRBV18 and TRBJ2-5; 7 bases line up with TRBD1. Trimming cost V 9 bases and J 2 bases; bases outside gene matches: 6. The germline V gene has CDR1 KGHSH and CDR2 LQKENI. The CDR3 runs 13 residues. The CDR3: CASLVDRQETQYF. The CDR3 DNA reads TGTGCCAGTCTAGTGGACAGGCAAGAGACCCAGTACTTC.

The CDR3 sequence is CASSWLEGGETQYF. CDR3 nucleotides: TGCGCCAGCAGCTGGTTGGAGGGAGGGGAGACCCAGTACTTC. The V call is TRBV5-1, the J call TRBJ2-5; TRBD2 matches at 7 bases. The CDR3 spans 14 residues. V trimming: 3 bases; J trimming: 5 bases; junction bases outside the gene matches: 7. Germline V gene lookup returns CDR1 SGHRS and CDR2 YFSETQ.

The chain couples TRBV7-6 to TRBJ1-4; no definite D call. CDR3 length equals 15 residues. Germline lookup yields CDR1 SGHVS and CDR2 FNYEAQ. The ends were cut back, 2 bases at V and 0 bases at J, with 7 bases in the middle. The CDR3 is CASSLPRTTNEKLFF. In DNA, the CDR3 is TGTGCCAGCAGCTTACCCCGTACAACTAATGAAAAACTGTTTTTT.

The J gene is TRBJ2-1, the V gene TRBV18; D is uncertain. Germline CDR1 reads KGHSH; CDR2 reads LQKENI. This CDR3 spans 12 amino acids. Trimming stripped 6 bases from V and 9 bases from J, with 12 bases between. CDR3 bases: TGTGCCAGCTCGTCGACTGAGATTGAGCAGTTCTTC. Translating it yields CASSSTEIEQFF.

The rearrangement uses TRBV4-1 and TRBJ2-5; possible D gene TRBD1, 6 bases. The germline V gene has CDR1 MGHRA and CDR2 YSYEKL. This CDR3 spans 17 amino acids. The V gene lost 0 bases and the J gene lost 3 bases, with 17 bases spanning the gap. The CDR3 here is CASSQDDRSLGEETQYF. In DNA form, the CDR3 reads TGCGCCAGCAGCCAAGATGACAGGAGCTTGGGGGAAGAGACCCAGTACTTC.

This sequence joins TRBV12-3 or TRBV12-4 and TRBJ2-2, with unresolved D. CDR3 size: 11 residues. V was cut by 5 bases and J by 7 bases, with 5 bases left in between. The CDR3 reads CASSIYGELFF. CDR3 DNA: TGTGCCAGCAGTATCTACGGGGAGCTGTTTTTT.

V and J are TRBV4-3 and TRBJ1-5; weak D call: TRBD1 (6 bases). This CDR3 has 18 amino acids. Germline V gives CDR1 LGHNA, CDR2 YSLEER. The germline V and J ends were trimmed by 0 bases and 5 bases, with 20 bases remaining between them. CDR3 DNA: TGCGCCAGCAGCCAAGAAGTGCTGGGGGCGATTAACGATCAGCCCCAGCATTTT. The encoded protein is CASSQEVLGAINDQPQHF.